This section outlines one TCR beta chain sequence together with its context. TCRdb keeps only in-frame clones here, not all; method: immunoSEQ multiplex PCR. The sample includes 80,000 to 130,000 clones, about 90% of them seen just once. The data belong to a study of PD-L1 blockade in urothelial cancer. In germline, CDR1 is ENHRY, CDR2 SYGVKD. Trimming left V 3 bases short and J 0 bases short, with 9 bases between. There are 15 residues in the CDR3. The sequence came from a woman older than 75 with urothelial cancer. The rearrangement links TRBV10-3 to TRBJ2-1; no clear D gene. Sequenced here: PBMCs, sampled around atezolizumab (anti-PD-L1) treatment. The CDR3 region is CAISDFRSSYNEQFF. The CDR3 nucleotides are TGTGCCATCAGTGATTTCCGCAGCTCCTACAATGAGCAGTTCTTC.